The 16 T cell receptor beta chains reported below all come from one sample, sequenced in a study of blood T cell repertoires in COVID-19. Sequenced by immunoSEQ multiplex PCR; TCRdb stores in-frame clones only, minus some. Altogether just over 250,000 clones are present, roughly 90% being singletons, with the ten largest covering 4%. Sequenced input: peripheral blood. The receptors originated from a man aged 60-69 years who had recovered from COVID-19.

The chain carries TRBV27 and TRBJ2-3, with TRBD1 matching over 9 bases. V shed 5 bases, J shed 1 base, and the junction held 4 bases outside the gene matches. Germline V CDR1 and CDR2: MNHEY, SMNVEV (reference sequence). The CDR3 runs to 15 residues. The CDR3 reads CASSPDRGGTDTQYF. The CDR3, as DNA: TGTGCCAGCAGTCCGGACAGGGGTGGCACAGATACGCAGTATTTT.

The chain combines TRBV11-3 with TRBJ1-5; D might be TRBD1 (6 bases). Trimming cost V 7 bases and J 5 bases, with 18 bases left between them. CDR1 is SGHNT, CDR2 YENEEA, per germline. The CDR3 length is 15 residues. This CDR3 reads CASTPTQGSYQPQHF. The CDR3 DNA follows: TGTGCCAGCACACCCACGCAGGGGTCCTATCAGCCCCAGCATTTT. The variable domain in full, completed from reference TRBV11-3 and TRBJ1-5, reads EAGVVQSPRYKIIEKKQPVAFWCNPISGHNTLYWYLQNLGQGPELLIRYENEEAVDDSQLPKDRFSAERLKGVDSTLKIQPAELGDSAVYLCASTPTQGSYQPQHFGDGTRLSIL.

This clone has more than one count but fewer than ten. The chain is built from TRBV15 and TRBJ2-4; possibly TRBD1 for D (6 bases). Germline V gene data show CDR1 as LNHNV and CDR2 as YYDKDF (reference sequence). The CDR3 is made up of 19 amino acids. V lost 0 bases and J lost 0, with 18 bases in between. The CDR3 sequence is CATSRDLGHTWIAKNIQYF. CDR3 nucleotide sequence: TGTGCCACCAGCAGAGATTTGGGACACACTTGGATAGCCAAAAACATTCAGTACTTC.

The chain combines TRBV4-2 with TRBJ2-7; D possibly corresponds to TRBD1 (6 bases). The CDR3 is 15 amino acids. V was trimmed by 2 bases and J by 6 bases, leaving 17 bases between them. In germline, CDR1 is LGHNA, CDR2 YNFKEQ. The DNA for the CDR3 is TGTGCCAGCAGCCAAAAGATTCCGGACAGCGGCGAGCAGTACTTC. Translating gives CASSQKIPDSGEQYF.

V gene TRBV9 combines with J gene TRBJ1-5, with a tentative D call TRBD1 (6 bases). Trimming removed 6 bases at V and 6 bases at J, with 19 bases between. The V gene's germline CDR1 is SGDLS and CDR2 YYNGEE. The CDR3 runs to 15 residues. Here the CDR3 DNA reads TGTGCCAGCATCCCCGAGAGGGCAGGGGTTCAGCCCCAGCATTTT. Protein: CASIPERAGVQPQHF.

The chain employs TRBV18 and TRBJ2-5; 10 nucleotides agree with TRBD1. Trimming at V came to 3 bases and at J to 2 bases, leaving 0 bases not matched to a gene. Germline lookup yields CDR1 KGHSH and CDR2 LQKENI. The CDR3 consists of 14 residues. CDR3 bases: TGTGCCAGCTCACCGGGACAGGGGCAAGAGACCCAGTACTTC. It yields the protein CASSPGQGQETQYF.

The CDR3 nucleotides read TGCGCCAGCAGCTTCGGGACAGGCGCCTACGAGCAGTACTTC. This codes for CASSFGTGAYEQYF. The chain recombines TRBV5-1 with TRBJ2-7; 8 bases match TRBD1. V lost 2 bases, J lost 2 bases, and 3 bases stayed unmatched. The CDR3 spans 14 residues. The V gene's germline CDR1 is SGHRS and CDR2 YFSETQ.

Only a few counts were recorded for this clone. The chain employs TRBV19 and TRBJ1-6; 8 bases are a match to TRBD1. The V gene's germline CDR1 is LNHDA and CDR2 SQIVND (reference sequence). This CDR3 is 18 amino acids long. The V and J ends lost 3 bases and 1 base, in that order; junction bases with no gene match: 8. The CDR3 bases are TGTGCCAGTAGTATGCCTCAGGGGGCTGGTTCCTATAATTCACCCCTCCACTTT. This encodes CASSMPQGAGSYNSPLHF.

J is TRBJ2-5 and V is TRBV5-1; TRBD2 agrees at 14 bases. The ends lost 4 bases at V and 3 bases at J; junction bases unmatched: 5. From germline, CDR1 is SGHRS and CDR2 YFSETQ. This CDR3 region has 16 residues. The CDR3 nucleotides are TGCGCCAGCAGCCCCGGGACTAGCGGGGGCGAAGAGACCCAGTACTTC. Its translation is CASSPGTSGGEETQYF. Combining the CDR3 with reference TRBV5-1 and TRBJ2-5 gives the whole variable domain KAGVTQTPRYLIKTRGQQVTLSCSPISGHRSVSWYQQTPGQGLQFLFEYFSETQRNKGNFPGRFSGRQFSNSRSEMNVSTLELGDSALYLCASSPGTSGGEETQYFGPGTRLLVL.

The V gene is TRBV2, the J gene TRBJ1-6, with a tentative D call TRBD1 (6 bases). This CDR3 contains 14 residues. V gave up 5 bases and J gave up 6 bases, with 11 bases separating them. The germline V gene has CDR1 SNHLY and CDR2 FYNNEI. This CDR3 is CASSLQGFNSPLHF. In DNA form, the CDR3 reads TGTGCCAGCAGTTTACAGGGTTTTAATTCACCCCTCCACTTT. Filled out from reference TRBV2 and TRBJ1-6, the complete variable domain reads EPEVTQTPSHQVTQMGQEVILRCVPISNHLYFYWYRQILGQKVEFLVSFYNNEISEKSEIFDDQFSVERPDGSNFTLKIRSTKLEDSAMYFCASSLQGFNSPLHFGNGTRLTVT.

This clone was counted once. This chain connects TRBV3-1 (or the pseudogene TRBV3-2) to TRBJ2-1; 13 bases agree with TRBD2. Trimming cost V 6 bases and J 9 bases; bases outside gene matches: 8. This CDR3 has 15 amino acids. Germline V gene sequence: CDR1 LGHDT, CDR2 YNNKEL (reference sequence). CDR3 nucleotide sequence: TGTGCCAGCAGACTAGCGGGGGGGACTTCGGCTGAGCAGTTCTTC. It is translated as CASRLAGGTSAEQFF.

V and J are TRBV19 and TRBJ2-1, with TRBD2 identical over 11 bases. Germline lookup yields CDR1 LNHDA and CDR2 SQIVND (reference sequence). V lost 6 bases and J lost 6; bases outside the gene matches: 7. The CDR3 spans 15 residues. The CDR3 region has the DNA TGTGCCAGTAGCAATAGCGGGGGGGCGGTCAATGAGCAGTTCTTC. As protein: CASSNSGGAVNEQFF.

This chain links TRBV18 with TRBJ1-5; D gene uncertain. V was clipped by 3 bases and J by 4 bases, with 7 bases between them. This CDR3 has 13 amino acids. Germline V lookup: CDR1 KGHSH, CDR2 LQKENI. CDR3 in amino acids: CASSPSDNQPQHF. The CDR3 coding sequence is TGTGCCAGCTCACCGAGCGATAATCAGCCCCAGCATTTT.

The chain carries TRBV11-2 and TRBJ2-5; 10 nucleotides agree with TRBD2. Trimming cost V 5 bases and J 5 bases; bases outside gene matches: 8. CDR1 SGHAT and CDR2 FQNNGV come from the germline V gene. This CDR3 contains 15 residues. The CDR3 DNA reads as TGTGCCAGCAGCCCGGGGGGACTAGCGTGGGAGACCCAGTACTTC. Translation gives CASSPGGLAWETQYF.

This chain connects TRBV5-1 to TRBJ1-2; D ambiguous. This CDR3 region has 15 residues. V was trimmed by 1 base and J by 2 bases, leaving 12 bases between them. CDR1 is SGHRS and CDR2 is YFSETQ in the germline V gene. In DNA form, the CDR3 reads TGCGCCAGCAGCTTGAGGGCTCCGGGGAACTATGGCTACACCTTC. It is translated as CASSLRAPGNYGYTF.

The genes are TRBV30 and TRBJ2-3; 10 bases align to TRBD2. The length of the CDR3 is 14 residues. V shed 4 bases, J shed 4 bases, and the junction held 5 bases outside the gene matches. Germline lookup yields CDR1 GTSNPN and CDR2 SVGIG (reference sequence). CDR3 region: CAWILAGEPDTQYF. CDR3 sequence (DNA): TGTGCCTGGATCCTAGCGGGGGAACCAGATACGCAGTATTTT.